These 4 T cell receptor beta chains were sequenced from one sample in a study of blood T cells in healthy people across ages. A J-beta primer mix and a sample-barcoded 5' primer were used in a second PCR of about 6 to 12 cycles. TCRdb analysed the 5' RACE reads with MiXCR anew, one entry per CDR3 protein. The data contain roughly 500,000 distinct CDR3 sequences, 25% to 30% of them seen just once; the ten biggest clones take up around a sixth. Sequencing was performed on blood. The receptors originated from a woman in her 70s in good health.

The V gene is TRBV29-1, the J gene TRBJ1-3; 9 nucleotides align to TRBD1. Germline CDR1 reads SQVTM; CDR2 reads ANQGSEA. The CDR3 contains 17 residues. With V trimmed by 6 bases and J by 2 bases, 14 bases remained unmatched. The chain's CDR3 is CSVQYHRGQITGNTIYF. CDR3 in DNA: TGCAGCGTGCAGTATCACAGGGGGCAGATAACTGGAAACACCATATATTTT.

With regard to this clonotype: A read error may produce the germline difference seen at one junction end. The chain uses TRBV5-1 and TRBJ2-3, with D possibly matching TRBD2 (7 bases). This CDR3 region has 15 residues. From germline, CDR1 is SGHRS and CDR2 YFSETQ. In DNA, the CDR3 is TGCGCCAGCAGCGCGCGGGGGACAAGCACAGATACGCGGTATTTT. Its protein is CASSARGTSTDTRYF.

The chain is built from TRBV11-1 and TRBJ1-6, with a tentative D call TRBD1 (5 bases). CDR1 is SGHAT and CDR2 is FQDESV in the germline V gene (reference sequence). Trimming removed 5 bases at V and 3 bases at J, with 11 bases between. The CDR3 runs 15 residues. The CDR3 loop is CASSPSRGYNSPLHF. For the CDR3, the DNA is TGTGCCAGCAGCCCTTCGAGGGGCTATAATTCACCCCTCCACTTT.

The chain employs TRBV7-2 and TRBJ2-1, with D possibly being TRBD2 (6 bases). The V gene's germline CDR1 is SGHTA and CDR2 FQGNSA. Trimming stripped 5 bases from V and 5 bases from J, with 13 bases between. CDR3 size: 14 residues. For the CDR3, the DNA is TGTGCCAGCAGCCTAAGAACGGGGGACAATGAGCAGTTCTTC. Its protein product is CASSLRTGDNEQFF.